Included here is one TCR beta chain sequence, with context. The record originates from a study of cytomegalovirus exposure and HLA in healthy donors. Data came from immunoSEQ multiplex PCR; TCRdb stores just in-frame clones and leaves some out. The top ten clones hold roughly 5.7% of a sample with fewer than 200,000 clones, 80% to 90% of them seen once. Germline lookup yields CDR1 MNHNS and CDR2 SASEGT. Trimming took off 0 bases at V and 3 bases at J, with 17 bases between the two ends. CDR3 length: 17 residues. The specimen was PBMCs. The chain links TRBV6-1 to TRBJ1-2; maybe TRBD1 (5 bases). The TCR originated in a woman aged 25 to 39 in good health and CMV-seronegative. CDR3 region: CASSEAPGGRQHYGYTF. DNA of the CDR3: TGTGCCAGCAGTGAAGCGCCTGGGGGGAGGCAGCACTATGGCTACACCTTC.